These T cell receptor beta chains were read from a single sample in a study of shared clonotypes between healthy human individuals. The assay was immunoSEQ multiplex PCR, and TCRdb's table has in-frame clones only and misses some. The sample holds 2,500,000 or so clones, approximately 94% seen once. Sequenced input: naive CD4+ T cells sorted from blood. These receptors originate from a young man in good health. The CDR3 runs from the conserved cysteine through the conserved F or W.

V gene,J gene,CDR3 protein
TRBV19,TRBJ2-2,CASSPRGRGLDTGELFF
TRBV2,TRBJ2-3,CASSEDPSGGFTDTQYF
TRBV6-5,TRBJ1-4,CASSYNGLQLFF
TRBV30,TRBJ1-5,CAWSVDSRSNQPQHF
TRBV6-5,TRBJ2-7,CASSQTRVVEQYF
TRBV7-8,TRBJ1-2,CASSLMGLPEGYTF
TRBV6-5,TRBJ1-1,CASKSGQENTEAFF
TRBV6-5,TRBJ1-4,CASSYSRGGEKLFF
TRBV11-2,TRBJ1-2,CASSSPQGPLGYGYTF
TRBV30,TRBJ2-5,CAWSVRLAGNRVVERAQYF
TRBV7-2,TRBJ1-6,CASTQGRLAYNSPLHF
TRBV27,TRBJ2-5,CASSSSITSTETQYF
TRBV11-2,TRBJ2-2,CASGTLGGPAGELFF
TRBV5-4,NA,CASSLAGLFHEQYF
TRBV11-2,TRBJ1-1,CASSLTGGRDTEAFF
TRBV5-1,TRBJ1-3,CASRVPSGNTIYF
TRBV7-9,TRBJ2-1,CASSFSGDDNEQFF
TRBV7-2,TRBJ1-4,CASSAGTVEKLFF
TRBV5-6,TRBJ2-2,CASSWGLPEGSTGELFF
TRBV2,TRBJ1-4,CASSAKGAETNEKLFF
TRBV2,TRBJ1-3,CASSAGTDGFTIYF
TRBV10-3,TRBJ2-3,CATTTGASTDTQYF
TRBV18,TRBJ1-2,CASSPDSGANYGYTF
TRBV5-1,TRBJ2-5,CASSFTEVQGRETQYF
TRBV5-1,TRBJ2-5,CASSPGGQRGLETQYF
TRBV5-1,TRBJ2-5,CASSSVGAYQETQYF
TRBV5-1,TRBJ2-1,CASSSGAPPVYNEQFF
TRBV18,TRBJ1-3,CASSPRGQGSGNTIYF
TRBV7-9,TRBJ2-5,CASSLYGQETQYF
TRBV5-4,TRBJ2-1,CASSLGGNEFNEQFF
TRBV18,TRBJ2-7,CASSHTGTGGEQYF
TRBV28,TRBJ2-6,CASSLWGTGANVLTF
TRBV27,TRBJ2-1,CASSSSGGGMMQFF
TRBV5-1,TRBJ2-7,CASSPGTPYGEQYF
TRBV5-4,TRBJ2-5,CASSLGVGHQETQYF
TRBV27,TRBJ2-3,CASTDTSGGPTDTQYF
TRBV18,TRBJ2-2,CASSTGPNTGELFF
TRBV12-5,TRBJ2-3,CASGKSKTSEGTDTQYF
TRBV6-5,TRBJ1-2,CASSQAGLYGYTF
TRBV2,TRBJ2-5,CASSAAGTTKETQYF
TRBV18,TRBJ2-7,CASSPPSTSYEQYF
TRBV19,TRBJ1-5,CATTDPNQPQHF
TRBV5-6,TRBJ2-7,CASSPRRGSYEQYF
TRBV6-1,TRBJ2-7,CASSEKGRGTGVSYEQYF
TRBV19,TRBJ1-1,CASSIGQGGTEAFF
TRBV15,TRBJ2-5,CATSRDPFAGGETQYF
TRBV29-1,TRBJ2-1,CSVEDLGSEYNEQFF
TRBV23-1,TRBJ1-1,CASSPRLGTGVREAFF
TRBV19,TRBJ2-3,CASSILAGASTDTQYF
TRBV5-1,TRBJ1-2,CASSFGREGYTF
TRBV10-3,TRBJ2-1,CAIAGLAGGDYNEQFF
TRBV7-8,TRBJ1-1,CASSSGTGEMNTEAFF
TRBV2,TRBJ1-6,CASSDSSDGVYNSPLHF
TRBV5-1,TRBJ1-3,CASSPGSGNTIYF
TRBV30,TRBJ2-5,CAGESREETQYF
TRBV7-2,TRBJ1-2,CASSLASWDRGGYTF
TRBV11-2,TRBJ1-5,CASSLGDQPQHF
TRBV7-2,TRBJ2-7,CASSLGSASYEQYF